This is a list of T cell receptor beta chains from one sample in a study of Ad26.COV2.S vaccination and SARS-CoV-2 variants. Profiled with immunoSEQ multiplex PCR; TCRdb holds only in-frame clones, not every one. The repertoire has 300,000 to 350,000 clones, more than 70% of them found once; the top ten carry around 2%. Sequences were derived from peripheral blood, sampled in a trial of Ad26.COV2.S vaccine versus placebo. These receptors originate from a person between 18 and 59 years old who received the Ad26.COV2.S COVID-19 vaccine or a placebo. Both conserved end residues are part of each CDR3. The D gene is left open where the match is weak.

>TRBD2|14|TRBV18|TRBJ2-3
TGTGCCAGCTCACCCGGACTAGAAACAGATACGCAGTATTTT
CASSPGLETDTQYF
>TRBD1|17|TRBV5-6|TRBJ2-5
TGTGCCAGCAGCTTCTGGACAGGGCTCCCAGGCCAAGAGACCCAGTACTTC
CASSFWTGLPGQETQYF
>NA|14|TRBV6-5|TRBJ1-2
TGTGCCAGCAGTTACGGGGGAGGGGTGAGGGGCTACACCTTC
CASSYGGGVRGYTF
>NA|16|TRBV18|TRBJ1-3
TGTGCCAGCTCACCGCAGGTGGACAGCTCTGGAAACACCATATATTTT
CASSPQVDSSGNTIYF
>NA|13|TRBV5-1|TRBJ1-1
TGCGCCAGCAGCTTGGATCAGGGCACTGAAGCTTTCTTT
CASSLDQGTEAFF
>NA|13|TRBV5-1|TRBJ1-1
TGCGCCAGCAGCTCAAACCAAGGGGGTGAAGCTTTCTTT
CASSSNQGGEAFF
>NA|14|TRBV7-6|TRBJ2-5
TGTGCCAGCAGATCTCCGGGCCCCCGGGAGACCCAGTACTTC
CASRSPGPRETQYF
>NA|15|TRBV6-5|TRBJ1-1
TGTGCCAGCAGTTCTCAAGGAGGGAGGGGGACTGAAGCTTTCTTT
CASSSQGGRGTEAFF
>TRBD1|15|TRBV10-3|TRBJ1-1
TGTGCCTCGAACCGGGACAGCATCATGAACACTGAAGCTTTCTTT
CASNRDSIMNTEAFF
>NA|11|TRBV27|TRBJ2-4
TGTGCCAGCACCCGGGGAAACATTCAGTACTTC
CASTRGNIQYF
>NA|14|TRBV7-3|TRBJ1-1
TGTGCCAGCAGCTTAACGACGACAGCCACTGAAGCTTTCTTT
CASSLTTTATEAFF
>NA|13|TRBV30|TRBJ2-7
TGTGCCTGGGCTCGGACAGTCTCCTACGAGCAGTACTTC
CAWARTVSYEQYF
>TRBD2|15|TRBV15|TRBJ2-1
TGTGCCACCAGGACTTTGGGCGGGGGTTACAATGAGCAGTTCTTC
CATRTLGGGYNEQFF